This TCR beta chain derives from a study of cytomegalovirus exposure and HLA in healthy donors. V dropped 4 bases and J dropped 5; count of bases not matched to a gene: 7. Per germline, CDR1 SGHAT and CDR2 FQNNGV. This CDR3 has 16 residues. Study-level points and caveats: Usually a TCR sequence was rare, but some public TCRs were found in many donors.

In the case of this clone: Its matching antigen is unknown.

Assay used: immunoSEQ multiplex PCR; TCRdb lists only in-frame clones, some missing. The sample records about 220,000 clones, just over 90% being singletons. V usage is TRBV11-2 and J usage is TRBJ2-1; the match to TRBD2 covers 11 bases. Sequencing used PBMCs. The clonotype was recovered from a woman aged 18-30 years in good health and CMV-seronegative. The CDR3 nucleotides are TGTGCCAGCAGCTCCGTTAGCGGGAGGGCCCACAATGAGCAGTTCTTC. Translated: CASSSVSGRAHNEQFF.